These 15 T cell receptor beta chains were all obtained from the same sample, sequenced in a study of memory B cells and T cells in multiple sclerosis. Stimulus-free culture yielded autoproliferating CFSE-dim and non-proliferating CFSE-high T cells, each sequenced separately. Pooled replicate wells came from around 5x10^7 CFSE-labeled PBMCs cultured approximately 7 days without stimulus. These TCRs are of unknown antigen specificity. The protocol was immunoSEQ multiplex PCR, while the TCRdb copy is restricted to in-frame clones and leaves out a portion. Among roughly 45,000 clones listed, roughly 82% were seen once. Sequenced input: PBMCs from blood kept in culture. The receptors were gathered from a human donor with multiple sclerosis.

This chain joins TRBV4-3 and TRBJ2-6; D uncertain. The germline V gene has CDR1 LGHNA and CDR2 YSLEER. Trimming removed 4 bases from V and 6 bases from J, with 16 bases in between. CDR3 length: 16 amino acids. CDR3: CASSLGFSRTANVLTF. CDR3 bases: TGCGCCAGCAGCCTAGGCTTCTCACGGACGGCCAACGTCCTGACTTTC.

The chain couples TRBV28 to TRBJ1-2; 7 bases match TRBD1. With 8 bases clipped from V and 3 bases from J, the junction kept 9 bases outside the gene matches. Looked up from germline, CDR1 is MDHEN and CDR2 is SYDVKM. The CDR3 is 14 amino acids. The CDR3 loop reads CASGTRQGHYGYTF. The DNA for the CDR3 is TGTGCCAGCGGTACTAGACAGGGCCACTATGGCTACACCTTC.

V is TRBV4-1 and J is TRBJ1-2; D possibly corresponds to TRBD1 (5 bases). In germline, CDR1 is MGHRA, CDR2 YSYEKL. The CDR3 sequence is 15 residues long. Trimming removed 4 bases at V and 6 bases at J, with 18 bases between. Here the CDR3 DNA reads TGCGCCAGCAGCCGTCCGTGGCAGGGAAGGGATGGCTACACCTTC. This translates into CASSRPWQGRDGYTF.

CDR3 sequence (DNA): TGTGCCAGCAGCGGGGGACAGTTTTTTACAGATACGCAGTATTTT. Translating gives CASSGGQFFTDTQYF. J is TRBJ2-3 and V is TRBV2, with D perhaps TRBD1 (7 bases). The CDR3 covers 15 residues. Trimming shortened V by 6 bases and J by 3 bases, and 16 bases separated the two germline ends. The germline CDR1 and CDR2 sequences are SNHLY and FYNNEI.

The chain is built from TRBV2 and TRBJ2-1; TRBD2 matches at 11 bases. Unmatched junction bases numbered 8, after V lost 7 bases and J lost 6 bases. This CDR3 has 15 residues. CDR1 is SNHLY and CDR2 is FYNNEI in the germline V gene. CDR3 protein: CASIQTSGVSNEQFF. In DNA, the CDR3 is TGTGCCAGCATTCAGACTAGCGGGGTATCCAATGAGCAGTTCTTC. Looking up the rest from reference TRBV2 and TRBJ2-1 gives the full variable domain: EPEVTQTPSHQVTQMGQEVILRCVPISNHLYFYWYRQILGQKVEFLVSFYNNEISEKSEIFDDQFSVERPDGSNFTLKIRSTKLEDSAMYFCASIQTSGVSNEQFFGPGTRLTVL.

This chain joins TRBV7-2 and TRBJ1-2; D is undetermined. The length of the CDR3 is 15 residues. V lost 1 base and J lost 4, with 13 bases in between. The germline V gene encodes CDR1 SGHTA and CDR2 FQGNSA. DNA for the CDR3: TGTGCCAGCAGCTTAGGGAGGTGGGAGAGCTATGGCTACACCTTC. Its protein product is CASSLGRWESYGYTF.

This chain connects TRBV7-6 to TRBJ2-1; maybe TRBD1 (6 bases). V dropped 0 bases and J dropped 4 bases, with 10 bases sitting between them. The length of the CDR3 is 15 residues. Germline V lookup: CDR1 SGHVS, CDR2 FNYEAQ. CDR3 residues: CASSLAGARYNEQFF. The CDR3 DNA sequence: TGTGCCAGCAGCTTAGCGGGGGCCAGATACAATGAGCAGTTCTTC.

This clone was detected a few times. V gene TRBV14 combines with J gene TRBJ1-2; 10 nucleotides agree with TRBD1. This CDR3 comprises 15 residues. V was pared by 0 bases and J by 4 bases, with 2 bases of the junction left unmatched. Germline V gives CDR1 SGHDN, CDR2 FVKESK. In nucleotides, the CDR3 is TGTGCCAGCAGCCAAGATAGGGACAGGGGCTATGGCTACACCTTC. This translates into CASSQDRDRGYGYTF.

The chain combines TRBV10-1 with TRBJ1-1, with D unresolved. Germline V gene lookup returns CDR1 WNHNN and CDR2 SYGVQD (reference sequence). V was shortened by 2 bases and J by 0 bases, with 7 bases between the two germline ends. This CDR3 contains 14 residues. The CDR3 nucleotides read TGCGCCAGCAGTGAGGTGCCTATGAACACTGAAGCTTTCTTT. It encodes CASSEVPMNTEAFF.

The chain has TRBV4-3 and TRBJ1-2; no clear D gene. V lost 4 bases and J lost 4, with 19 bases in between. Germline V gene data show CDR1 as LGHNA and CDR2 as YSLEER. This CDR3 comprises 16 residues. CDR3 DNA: TGCGCCAGCAGCCCGGGATTCGCCAGCGAACCCTATGGCTACACCTTC. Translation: CASSPGFASEPYGYTF.

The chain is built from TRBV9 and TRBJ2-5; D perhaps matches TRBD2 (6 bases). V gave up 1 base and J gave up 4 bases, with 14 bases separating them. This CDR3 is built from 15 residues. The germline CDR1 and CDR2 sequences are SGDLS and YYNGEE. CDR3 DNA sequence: TGTGCCAGCAGCGTATATCTAGCGATGGGAGAGACCCAGTACTTC. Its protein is CASSVYLAMGETQYF.

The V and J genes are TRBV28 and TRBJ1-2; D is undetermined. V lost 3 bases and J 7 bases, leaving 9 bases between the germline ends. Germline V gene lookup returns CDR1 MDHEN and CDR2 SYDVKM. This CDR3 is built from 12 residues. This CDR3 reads CASSLRAGGYTF. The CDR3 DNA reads TGTGCCAGCAGTTTGAGGGCTGGTGGCTACACCTTC.

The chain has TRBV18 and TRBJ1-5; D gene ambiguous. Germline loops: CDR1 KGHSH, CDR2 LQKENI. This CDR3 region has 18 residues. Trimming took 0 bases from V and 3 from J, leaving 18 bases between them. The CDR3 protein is CASSPPGRLPAPNQPQHF. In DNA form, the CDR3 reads TGTGCCAGCTCACCACCGGGTCGACTCCCGGCCCCCAATCAGCCCCAGCATTTT.

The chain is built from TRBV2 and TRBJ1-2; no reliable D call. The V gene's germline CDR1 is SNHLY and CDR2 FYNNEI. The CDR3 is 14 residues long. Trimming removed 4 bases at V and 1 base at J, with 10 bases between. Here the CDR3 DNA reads TGTGCCAGCAGTGTCCTGGCCTATAACTATGGCTACACCTTC. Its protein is CASSVLAYNYGYTF. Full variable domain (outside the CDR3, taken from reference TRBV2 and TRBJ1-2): EPEVTQTPSHQVTQMGQEVILRCVPISNHLYFYWYRQILGQKVEFLVSFYNNEISEKSEIFDDQFSVERPDGSNFTLKIRSTKLEDSAMYFCASSVLAYNYGYTFGSGTRLTVV.

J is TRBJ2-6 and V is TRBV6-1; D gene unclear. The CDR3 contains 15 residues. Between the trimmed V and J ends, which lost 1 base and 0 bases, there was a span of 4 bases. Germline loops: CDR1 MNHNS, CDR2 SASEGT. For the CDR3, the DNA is TGTGCCAGCAGTGAAGGGGGCTCTGGGGCCAACGTCCTGACTTTC. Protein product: CASSEGGSGANVLTF.